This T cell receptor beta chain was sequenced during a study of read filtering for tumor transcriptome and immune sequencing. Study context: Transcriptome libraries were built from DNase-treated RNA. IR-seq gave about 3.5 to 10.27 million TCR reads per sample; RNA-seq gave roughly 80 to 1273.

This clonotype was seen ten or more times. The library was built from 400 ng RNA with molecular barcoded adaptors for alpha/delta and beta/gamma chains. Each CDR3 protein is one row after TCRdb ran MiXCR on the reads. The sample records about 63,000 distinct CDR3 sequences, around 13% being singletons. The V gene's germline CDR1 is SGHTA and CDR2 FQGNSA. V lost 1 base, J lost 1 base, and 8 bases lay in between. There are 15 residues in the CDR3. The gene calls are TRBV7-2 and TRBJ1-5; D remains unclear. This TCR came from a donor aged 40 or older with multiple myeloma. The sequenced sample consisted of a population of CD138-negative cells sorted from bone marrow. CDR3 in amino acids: CASSLGHQSNQPQHF. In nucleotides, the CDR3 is TGTGCCAGCAGCTTAGGACACCAGAGCAATCAGCCCCAGCATTTT.